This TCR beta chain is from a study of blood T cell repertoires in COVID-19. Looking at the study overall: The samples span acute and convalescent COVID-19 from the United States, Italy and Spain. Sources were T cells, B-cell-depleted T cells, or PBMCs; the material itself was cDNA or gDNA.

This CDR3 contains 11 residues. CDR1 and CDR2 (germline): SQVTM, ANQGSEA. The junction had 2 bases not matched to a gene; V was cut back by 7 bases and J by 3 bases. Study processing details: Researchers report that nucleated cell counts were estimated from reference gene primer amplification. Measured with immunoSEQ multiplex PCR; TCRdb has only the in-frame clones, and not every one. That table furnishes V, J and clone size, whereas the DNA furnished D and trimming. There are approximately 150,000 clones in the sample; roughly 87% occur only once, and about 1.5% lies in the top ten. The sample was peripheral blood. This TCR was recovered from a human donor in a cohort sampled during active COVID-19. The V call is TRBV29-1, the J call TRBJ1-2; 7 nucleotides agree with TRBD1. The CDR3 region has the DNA TGCAGCGCCGGACAGGACTATGGCTACACCTTC. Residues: CSAGQDYGYTF.